This T cell receptor (beta chain) came from a study of metastatic and nonmetastatic thyroid tumors. This clone was seen repeatedly, ten times or more. Prior to thyroid surgery, none of the patients had received any treatment. TCRdb re-called clones from the PCR reads using MiXCR. The sample has about 23,000 clones, around 20% seen once. Germline V lookup: CDR1 ENHRY, CDR2 SYGVKD. After removal of 5 bases from V and 4 bases from J, the junction contained 6 bases not matched to a gene. This CDR3 spans 14 amino acids. Sequencing input: blood. This receptor was obtained from a female donor with papillary thyroid cancer or a benign thyroid nodule (not recorded which). Some clones in this sample may be carry-over from other donors' samples. The rearrangement joins TRBV10-3 to TRBJ2-5; 8 nucleotides match TRBD1. CDR3 residues: CAISNRQGRETQYF. As DNA, the CDR3 is TGTGCCATCAGTAACCGACAGGGGAGAGAGACCCAGTACTTC.